This T cell receptor beta chain was identified during a study of shared clonotypes between healthy human individuals. The overall study: Each donor had three CD4 naive, three CD4 memory, two CD8 naive and one CD8 memory plate.

This table comes from immunoSEQ multiplex PCR, and its TCRdb copy is limited to in-frame clones, with some not included. The table records some 2,400,000 clones, almost 96% of them present only once. This CDR3 has 16 amino acids. After removal of 3 bases from V and 5 bases from J, the junction contained 4 bases not matched to a gene. Germline V lookup: CDR1 KGHSH, CDR2 LQKENI. General study findings and limits: Relative to memory subsets, naive subsets generally showed larger estimated richness. When naive CD4 clonotypes were compared across a few donors, approximately 5% were shared.

Adult donors, all healthy and HIV-negative, had no recent acute infections or vaccinations. This clone is a singleton in its sample. The antigen remains unidentified. This clonotype was obtained from a man between 18 and 35 years old in good health. The sequencing input was naive CD4+ T cells sorted from blood. This sample's subset: CD45RA+ positively selected. V and J are TRBV18 and TRBJ2-1; 13 nucleotides match TRBD2. Here the CDR3 DNA reads TGTGCCAGCTCACCCAAGGGACTAGCGGGAAACAATGAGCAGTTCTTC. Translating gives CASSPKGLAGNNEQFF.